This passage covers 3 T cell receptor beta chains from one sample sequenced in a study of T cell changes during pregnancy in multiple sclerosis. Data came from immunoSEQ multiplex PCR; TCRdb stores just in-frame clones and leaves some out. This sample has approximately 69,000 clones, with roughly 94% found just once. The specimen was peripheral blood, collected in the third trimester of pregnancy. The receptors come from a female donor with multiple sclerosis, enrolled in a pregnancy study.

The J gene is TRBJ1-2, the V gene TRBV9; perhaps TRBD1 as D (6 bases). The V gene's germline CDR1 is SGDLS and CDR2 YYNGEE. V was pared by 3 bases and J by 4 bases, with 10 bases between. The CDR3 is 13 residues long. CDR3 region: CASSGTVSYGYTF. Written as DNA, the CDR3 is TGTGCCAGCAGCGGGACAGTGAGCTATGGCTACACCTTC.

This rearrangement joins TRBV9 to TRBJ1-1; TRBD1 might be the D (5 bases). Looked up from germline, CDR1 is SGDLS and CDR2 is YYNGEE. The CDR3 is 13 residues long. Trimming took 5 bases from V and 0 from J, leaving 8 bases between them. CDR3 bases: TGTGCCAGCAGTGGAGGGGTGAACACTGAAGCTTTCTTT. Its protein product is CASSGGVNTEAFF.

The chain combines TRBV9 with TRBJ2-3; TRBD2 matches at 13 bases. V shed 7 bases and J 7 bases; nucleotides not matched to a gene: 6. From germline, CDR1 is SGDLS and CDR2 YYNGEE. This CDR3 region has 14 residues. The CDR3, as DNA: TGTGCCAGCGGGACTAGCGGGGTACGTAATACGCAGTATTTT. Encoded protein: CASGTSGVRNTQYF.